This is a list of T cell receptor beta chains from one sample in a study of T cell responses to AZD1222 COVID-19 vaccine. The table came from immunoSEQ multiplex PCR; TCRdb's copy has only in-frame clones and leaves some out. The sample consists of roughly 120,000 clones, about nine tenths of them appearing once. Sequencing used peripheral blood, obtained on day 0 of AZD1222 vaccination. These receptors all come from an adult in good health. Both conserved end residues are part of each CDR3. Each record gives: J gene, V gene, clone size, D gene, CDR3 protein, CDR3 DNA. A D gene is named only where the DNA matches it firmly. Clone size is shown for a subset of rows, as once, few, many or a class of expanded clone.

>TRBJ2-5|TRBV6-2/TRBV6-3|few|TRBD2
CASSGSYQETQYF
TGTGCCAGTAGCGGGTCGTACCAAGAGACCCAGTACTTC
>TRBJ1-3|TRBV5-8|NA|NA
CASSAAWTVSGNTIYF
TGTGCCAGCAGCGCGGCGTGGACAGTCAGCGGAAACACCATATATTTT
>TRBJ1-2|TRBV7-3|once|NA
CASSLGTSPDYGYTF
TGTGCCAGCAGCTTAGGGACCTCGCCCGATTATGGCTACACCTTC
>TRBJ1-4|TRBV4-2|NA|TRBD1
CASSPPQGQGQEKLFF
TGTGCCAGCAGCCCTCCACAAGGACAGGGACAGGAAAAACTGTTTTTT
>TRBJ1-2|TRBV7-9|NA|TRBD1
CASSLDRGTGDGYTF
TGTGCCAGCAGCTTAGACCGGGGCACAGGGGATGGCTACACCTTC
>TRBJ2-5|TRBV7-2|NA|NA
CASSLPGRFETQYF
TGTGCCAGCAGCTTACCAGGGAGGTTTGAGACCCAGTACTTC
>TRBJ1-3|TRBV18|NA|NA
CASSPQTTGSSGNTIYF
TGTGCCAGCTCACCCCAAACGACAGGAAGCTCTGGAAACACCATATATTTT
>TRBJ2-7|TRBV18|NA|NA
CASSQTGLIYEQYF
TGTGCCAGCTCACAGACAGGCCTGATTTACGAGCAGTACTTC
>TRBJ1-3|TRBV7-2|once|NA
CASSLAEGNTIYF
TGTGCCAGCAGCTTGGCGGAAGGAAACACCATATATTTT
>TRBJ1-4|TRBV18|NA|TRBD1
CASSRRQGATNEKLFF
TGTGCCAGCTCACGACGACAGGGGGCAACTAATGAAAAACTGTTTTTT
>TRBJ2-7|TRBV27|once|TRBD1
CASSSPGTGRSYEQYF
TGTGCCAGCAGTTCCCCCGGGACAGGACGCTCCTACGAGCAGTACTTC
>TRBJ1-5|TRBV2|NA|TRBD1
CASSGQGWNQPQHF
TGTGCCAGCAGTGGACAGGGTTGGAATCAGCCCCAGCATTTT
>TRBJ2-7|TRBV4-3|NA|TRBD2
CASSQREGTYEQYF
TGCGCCAGCAGCCAAAGGGAGGGAACCTACGAGCAGTACTTC
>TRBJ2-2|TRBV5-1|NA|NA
CASSLEAAGDTGELFF
TGCGCCAGCAGCTTGGAGGCCGCTGGGGACACCGGGGAGCTGTTTTTT
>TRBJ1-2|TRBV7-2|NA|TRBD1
CASSRGQGANYGYTF
TGTGCCAGCAGCCGTGGACAGGGGGCGAACTATGGCTACACCTTC
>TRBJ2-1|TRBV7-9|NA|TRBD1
CASTQGEYNEQFF
TGTGCCAGCACCCAGGGGGAGTACAATGAGCAGTTCTTC
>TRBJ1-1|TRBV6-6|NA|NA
CATSPGEDTEAFF
TGTGCCACCAGCCCCGGGGAGGACACTGAAGCTTTCTTT
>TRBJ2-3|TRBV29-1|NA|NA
CSVEDHAGMMQYF
TGCAGCGTTGAAGATCACGCAGGTATGATGCAGTATTTT
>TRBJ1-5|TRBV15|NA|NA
CATSRVDQPQHF
TGTGCCACCAGCAGAGTGGATCAGCCCCAGCATTTT
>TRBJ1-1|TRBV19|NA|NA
CASSTPIGEAFF
TGTGCCAGTAGTACTCCGATCGGTGAAGCTTTCTTT
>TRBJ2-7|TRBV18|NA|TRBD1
CASSLMDRGWGEQYF
TGTGCCAGCTCACTCATGGACAGGGGCTGGGGGGAGCAGTACTTC
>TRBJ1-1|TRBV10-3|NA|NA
CAISDSGIMNTEAFF
TGTGCCATCAGTGACTCAGGGATTATGAACACTGAAGCTTTCTTT
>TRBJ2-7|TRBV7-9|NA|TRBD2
CASSEPLAGSGQYF
TGTGCCAGCAGCGAACCTCTAGCGGGCTCGGGGCAGTACTTC
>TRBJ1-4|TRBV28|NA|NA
CASSLSGAPGKLFF
TGTGCCAGCAGTTTATCGGGGGCTCCAGGGAAACTGTTTTTT
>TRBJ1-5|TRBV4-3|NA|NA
CASSQVARVEPQHF
TGCGCCAGCAGCCAAGTTGCCCGCGTAGAGCCCCAGCATTTT
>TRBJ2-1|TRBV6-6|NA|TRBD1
CASHKPGQGANEQFF
TGTGCCAGTCACAAGCCGGGACAGGGGGCCAATGAGCAGTTCTTC
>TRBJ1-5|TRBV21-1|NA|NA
CASSNTGKNQPQHF
TGTGCCAGCAGCAATACAGGGAAGAATCAGCCCCAGCATTTT
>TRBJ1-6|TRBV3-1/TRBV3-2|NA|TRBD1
CASSGTGDNSPLHF
TGTGCCAGCAGCGGGACAGGGGATAATTCACCCCTCCACTTT
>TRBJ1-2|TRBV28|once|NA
CASRTGPNYGYTF
TGTGCCAGCAGGACCGGGCCCAACTATGGCTACACCTTC
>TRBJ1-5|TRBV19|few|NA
CASQGRGGQPQHF
TGTGCCAGCCAGGGAAGGGGGGGCCAGCCCCAGCATTTT
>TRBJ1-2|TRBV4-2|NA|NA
CASRPDSIYGYTF
TGTGCCAGCAGACCCGACAGCATCTATGGCTACACCTTC
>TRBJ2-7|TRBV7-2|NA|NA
CASSLVAGPVSYEQYF
TGTGCCAGCAGCTTAGTGGCCGGTCCTGTCTCCTACGAGCAGTACTTC
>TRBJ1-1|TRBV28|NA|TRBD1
CASSLGDRGTEAFF
TGTGCCAGCAGTTTAGGGGACAGGGGGACTGAAGCTTTCTTT
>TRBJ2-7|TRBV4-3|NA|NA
CASSQDMAGRYEQYF
TGCGCCAGCAGCCAAGATATGGCAGGCAGGTACGAGCAGTACTTC
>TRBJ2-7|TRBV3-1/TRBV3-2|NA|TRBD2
CASSQGLAMYF
TGTGCCAGCAGCCAAGGACTAGCGATGTACTTC
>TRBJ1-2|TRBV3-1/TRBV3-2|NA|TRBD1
CASSQDADRVGNGYTF
TGTGCCAGCAGCCAAGACGCTGACAGGGTGGGGAATGGCTACACCTTC
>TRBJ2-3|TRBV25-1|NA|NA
CASSFFDTQYF
TGTGCCAGCAGTTTTTTTGATACGCAGTATTTT
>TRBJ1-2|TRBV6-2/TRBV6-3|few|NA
CASSYSVQGNYGYTF
TGTGCCAGCAGTTACTCAGTTCAGGGGAACTATGGCTACACCTTC
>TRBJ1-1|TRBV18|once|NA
CASSLYRANTEAFF
TGTGCCAGCTCACTGTACAGGGCTAACACTGAAGCTTTCTTT
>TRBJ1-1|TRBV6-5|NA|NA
CASRVTGGASTEAFF
TGTGCCAGCAGGGTAACTGGGGGCGCGTCCACTGAAGCTTTCTTT
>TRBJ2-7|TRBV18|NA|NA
CASSVQGGYSYEQYF
TGTGCCAGCTCAGTACAAGGGGGGTACTCCTACGAGCAGTACTTC
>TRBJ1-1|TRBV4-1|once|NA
CASSQEGFMDTEAFF
TGCGCCAGCAGCCAAGAAGGTTTCATGGACACTGAAGCTTTCTTT
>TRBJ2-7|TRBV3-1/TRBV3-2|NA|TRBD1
CASSQGTGGFSYEQYF
TGTGCCAGCAGCCAAGGTACAGGGGGCTTCTCCTACGAGCAGTACTTC
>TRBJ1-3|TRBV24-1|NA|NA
CATSEDIGNTIYF
TGTGCCACCAGTGAGGACATTGGAAACACCATATATTTT
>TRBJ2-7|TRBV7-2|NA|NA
CASSRGPAYEQYF
TGTGCCAGCAGCCGGGGCCCTGCCTACGAGCAGTACTTC
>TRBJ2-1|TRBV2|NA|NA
CASSDLEQFF
TGTGCCAGCAGTGACCTAGAGCAGTTCTTC
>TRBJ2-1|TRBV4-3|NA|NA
CASSQDRGAGEQFF
TGCGCCAGCAGCCAAGATCGAGGGGCCGGTGAGCAGTTCTTC
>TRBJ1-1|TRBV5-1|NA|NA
CASSWRGGGDTEAFF
TGCGCCAGCAGCTGGAGGGGCGGCGGGGACACTGAAGCTTTCTTT
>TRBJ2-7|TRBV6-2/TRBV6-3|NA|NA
CASSYSIKGTRTASYEQYF
TGTGCCAGCAGTTACTCGATAAAGGGGACCAGGACAGCCTCCTACGAGCAGTACTTC
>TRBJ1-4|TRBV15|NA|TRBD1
CATRPTGGNTNEKLFF
TGTGCCACTAGGCCCACAGGGGGGAACACTAATGAAAAACTGTTTTTT